This T cell receptor (beta chain) was observed in a study of CD8 T cells in ankylosing spondylitis. The authors made TCR beta libraries by quantitative 5'-RACE with molecular barcodes. TCRdb processed the 5' RACE reads anew with MiXCR; each CDR3 protein has one entry. The sample has around 430,000 distinct CDR3 sequences, approximately 17% seen once. Findings and limits, study-wide: Seven to nine highly homologous variants formed a TCR beta motif that appeared characteristic of ankylosing spondylitis blood. Matched ankylosing spondylitis synovial fluid reportedly showed significant enrichment of disease-linked clones.

This clonotype was found a few times. Its target is unknown. There are 11 residues in the CDR3. Germline loops: CDR1 ENHRY, CDR2 SYGVKD. Trimming stripped 6 bases from V and 3 bases from J, with 6 bases between. Input material: blood, either unsorted or a sorted T cell fraction (not recorded which). The chain has TRBV10-3 and TRBJ2-7; D unresolved. The TCR was taken from a male donor with ankylosing spondylitis. CDR3 amino acids: CAISKNYEQYF. The CDR3 nucleotides are TGTGCCATCAGCAAGAACTACGAGCAGTACTTC.